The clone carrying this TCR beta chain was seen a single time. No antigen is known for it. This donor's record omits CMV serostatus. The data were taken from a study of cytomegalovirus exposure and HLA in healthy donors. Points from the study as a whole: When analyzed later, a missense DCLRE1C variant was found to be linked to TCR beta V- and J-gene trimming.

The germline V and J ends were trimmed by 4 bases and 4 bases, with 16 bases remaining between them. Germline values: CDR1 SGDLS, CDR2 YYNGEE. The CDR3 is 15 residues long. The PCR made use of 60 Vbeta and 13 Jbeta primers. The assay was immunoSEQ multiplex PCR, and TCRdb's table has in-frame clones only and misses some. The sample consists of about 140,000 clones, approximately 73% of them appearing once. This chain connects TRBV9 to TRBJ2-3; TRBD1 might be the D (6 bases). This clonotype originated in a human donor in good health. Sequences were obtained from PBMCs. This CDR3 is CASSIQGDTADTQYF. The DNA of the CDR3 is TGTGCCAGCAGCATCCAAGGGGACACTGCAGATACGCAGTATTTT.